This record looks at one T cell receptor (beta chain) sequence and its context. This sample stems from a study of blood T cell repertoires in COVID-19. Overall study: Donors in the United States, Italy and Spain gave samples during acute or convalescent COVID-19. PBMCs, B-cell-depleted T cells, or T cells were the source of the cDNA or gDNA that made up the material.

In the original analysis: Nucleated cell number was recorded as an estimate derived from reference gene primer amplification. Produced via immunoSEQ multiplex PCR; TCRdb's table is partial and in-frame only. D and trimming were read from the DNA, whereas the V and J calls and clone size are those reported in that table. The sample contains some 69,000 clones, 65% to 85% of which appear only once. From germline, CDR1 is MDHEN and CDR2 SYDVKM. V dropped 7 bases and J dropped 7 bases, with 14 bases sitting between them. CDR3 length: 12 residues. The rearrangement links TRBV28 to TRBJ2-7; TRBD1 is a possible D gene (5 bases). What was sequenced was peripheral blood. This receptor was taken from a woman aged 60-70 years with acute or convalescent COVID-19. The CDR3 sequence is CASKTGTLEQYF. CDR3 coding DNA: TGTGCCAGCAAAACAGGTACCTTGGAGCAGTACTTC.